This TCR beta chain comes out of a study (dated by TCRdb to the mid-2010s). At the level of the whole study: The study set out to test whether tumor-infiltrating Tregs in breast cancer get recruited from blood Tregs or are instead converted in situ from other CD4+ T cell subsets. What the work shows at the level of the full study, not this receptor alone: The larger-cohort validation was restricted to a single TCR beta V-J rearrangement rather than whole repertoires. Tumor memory CD4+ T cell TCR gene usage clustered with blood and lymph node memory CD4+ cells and lymph node naive CD4+ cells. The TCR alpha and beta sequences of tumor-infiltrating Tregs showed the greatest overlap with tumor naive CD4+ T cells, followed by blood naive CD4+ T cells.

Full-length TCR variable regions were amplified by 5' RACE PCR using constant-region reverse primers, and then by semi-nested PCR using Nested Universal Primer A. The ReliaPrep RNA Cell Miniprep System was used to extract total RNA, which was then reverse transcribed into 5'RACE-ready cDNA with the SMARTer RACE 5'/3' Kit. Multiplex adaptors were used to barcode full-length TCR alpha and beta libraries, and the barcoded libraries were sequenced on an Illumina MiSeq. As for how the authors treated the data: For each of nine subset-tissue groups, sequencing data from the five patients were combined, and the groups were compared by unsupervised clustering of TCR gene usage. The Morisita-Horn index was used to calculate repertoire similarity, with shared sequences weighted according to their contribution to each repertoire. TCRdb handled the public reads itself, with Q25 trimming in fastp and clone calling in MiXCR, and kept productive beta chains. Identical CDR3 protein sequences are pooled into one entry, listed with their most common genes and DNA. TCRdb assigned the V and J calls; the authors' analysis was not used. The sample has 12,000 or so distinct CDR3 sequences on record, 51% of them singletons. Clones ranked in the top ten supply 12% of the sample.

On this clonotype: The antigen it binds to is not known. Base qualities are not at hand, and no much larger clone is one base apart.

The trim is 4 bases for V and 8 bases for J, with a gap of 18 bases between the germline ends. The germline V gene provides CDR1 MGHDK and CDR2 SYGVNS. Counted from cysteine to phenylalanine, this CDR3 has 15 amino acids. The DNA shown is the 45-base CDR3, in frame from base 1. Cells that were CD4+CD25+CD127-/low were isolated as Tregs. Tregs, naive and memory CD4+ T cells from tumor, blood and ipsilateral draining lymph nodes of roughly 5 breast cancer patients underwent full-length TCR alpha and beta sequencing. Tumor tissue and lymph nodes obtained by ipsilateral axillary dissection were perfused with PBS, cut into small pieces and digested using collagenase I and hyaluronidase. Sorted cell populations were confirmed by FACS to exceed 90% purity.

Recombination connected TRBV25-1 to TRBJ2-4; the D segment could be TRBD1, given 7 matching bases. Sequencing was done on a sample of tumor-infiltrating Tregs sorted from the breast tumor. The sequence was collected from a female donor with breast cancer. The CDR3 has the sequence CASSGQSPRGDIQYF. The DNA sequence follows: TGTGCCAGCAGTGGTCAGAGTCCCAGGGGGGACATTCAGTACTTC.